Following are 22 T cell receptor beta chains from one sample sequenced in a study of CD8 T cells in ankylosing spondylitis. Findings of the study overall: A TCR beta motif of eight highly homologous variants appeared characteristic of ankylosing spondylitis blood.

Their specific antigens are unknown. TCRdb reanalysed the 5' RACE reads using MiXCR and keeps one entry per CDR3 protein. The table includes a few hundred thousand distinct CDR3 sequences, 10% to 15% detected once. Material: blood, either unsorted or a sorted T cell fraction (not recorded which). These TCRs come from a male donor with ankylosing spondylitis.

This clonotype was seen more than once but under ten times. V and J are TRBV5-1 and TRBJ2-3; D is possibly TRBD1 or TRBD2 (6 bases each). Germline-derived CDR1 and CDR2 are SGHRS and YFSETQ. CDR3 size: 14 residues. Trimming took off 3 bases at V and 1 base at J, with 9 bases between the two ends. The CDR3 sequence: CASSSEGGTDTQYF. In DNA form, the CDR3 reads TGCGCCAGCAGCTCGGAGGGGGGCACAGATACGCAGTATTTT.

This clonotype has a handful of counts. The chain has TRBV6-1 and TRBJ1-4, with TRBD1 as a possible D gene (5 bases). The CDR3 is 16 residues long. Germline CDR1 and CDR2: MNHNS and SASEGT. Deletions cut 6 bases from V and 6 bases from J, with 20 bases between. In DNA, the CDR3 is TGTGCCAGCAGCCCAGCGGAGGGGAGGGCTGATGAAAAACTGTTTTTT. Amino acids: CASSPAEGRADEKLFF.

The CDR3 DNA follows: TGTGCCACCGGATTAGGGATTACTAGCGGGAGGGCAGATACGCAGTATTTT. Translating gives CATGLGITSGRADTQYF. V usage is TRBV12-3 or TRBV12-4 and J usage is TRBJ2-3, with 13 bases lining up with TRBD2. This CDR3 contains 17 residues. V lost 10 bases to trimming and J lost 4 bases; unmatched junction nucleotides: 14.

This clonotype was recorded at least ten times. The chain carries TRBV12-3 or TRBV12-4 and TRBJ1-2, with a weak D call TRBD1 (6 bases). Trimming pared 8 bases from V and 4 bases from J, leaving 14 bases between. CDR3 length: 13 amino acids. CDR3: CASSEGHLYGYTF. CDR3 bases: TGTGCCAGCTCCGAGGGACACCTCTATGGCTACACCTTC.

This clonotype was recorded many times. The rearrangement links TRBV20-1 to TRBJ1-6; D uncertain. The V and J ends lost 3 bases and 6 bases respectively, with 9 bases between them. CDR1 and CDR2 (germline): DFQATT, SNEGSKA (reference sequence). The length of the CDR3 is 13 residues. The CDR3, as DNA: TGCAGTGCTAGTTGGGTGCCTAATTCACCCCTCCACTTT. Translated: CSASWVPNSPLHF.

The genes are TRBV10-3 and TRBJ2-3; TRBD2 aligns across 10 bases. V lost 5 bases to trimming and J lost 3 bases; unmatched junction nucleotides: 11. Germline CDR1 and CDR2: ENHRY and SYGVKD. CDR3 length: 17 residues. The CDR3 DNA reads TGTGCCATCAGTCGGTTTCTATCTAGCGGGAGTACAGATACGCAGTATTTT. This encodes CAISRFLSSGSTDTQYF.

The rearrangement joins TRBV6-5 to TRBJ1-5, with 8 bases that match TRBD1. The J segment lost 3 bases and the V segment lost 2 bases, leaving 9 bases of the junction unmatched. CDR1 and CDR2 from the germline V gene are MNHEY and SVGAGI. This CDR3 is 17 amino acids long. CDR3 nucleotide sequence: TGTGCCAGCAGTTACCCGACAGGGGTAGGGACCAATCAGCCCCAGCATTTT. Its protein is CASSYPTGVGTNQPQHF.

This chain links TRBV18 with TRBJ2-7; D not resolved. The ends were cut back, 2 bases at V and 3 bases at J, with 8 bases in the middle. The CDR3 length is 13 residues. Germline V gives CDR1 KGHSH, CDR2 LQKENI. CDR3 DNA: TGTGCCAGCTCACCAGGCGGAGACTACGAGCAGTACTTC. It encodes CASSPGGDYEQYF.

The J gene is TRBJ1-5, the V gene TRBV29-1; TRBD1 might be the D (6 bases). V lost 7 bases and J 0 bases, leaving 10 bases between the germline ends. The CDR3 is 13 residues long. CDR1 SQVTM and CDR2 ANQGSEA come from the germline V gene. In DNA form, the CDR3 reads TGCAGCGCTCGACAGGATAGCAATCAGCCCCAGCATTTT. Protein: CSARQDSNQPQHF.

This chain links TRBV20-1 with TRBJ2-3; tentative D call: TRBD2 (5 bases). Between the trimmed V and J ends, which lost 5 bases and 4 bases, there was a span of 13 bases. CDR1 and CDR2 (germline): DFQATT, SNEGSKA (reference sequence). This CDR3 contains 13 residues. The CDR3 DNA is TGCAGTGCTCCAGGACTCCTCCCAGATACGCAGTATTTT. Residues: CSAPGLLPDTQYF.

V gene TRBV20-1 combines with J gene TRBJ1-1; D possibly corresponds to TRBD1 (6 bases). Looked up from germline, CDR1 is DFQATT and CDR2 is SNEGSKA (reference sequence). V gave up 2 bases and J gave up 4 bases, with 14 bases separating them. The CDR3 runs 14 residues. The CDR3 nucleotides are TGCAGTGCTAGAAGAGGGACACTAAGCACTGAAGCTTTCTTT. This gives the protein CSARRGTLSTEAFF.

The CDR3 DNA reads as TGTGCCAGCAGTTTAATGGGACTAGCGGGAGGTGAGCAGTTCTTC. This codes for CASSLMGLAGGEQFF. The chain is built from TRBV28 and TRBJ2-1; 15 bases agree with TRBD2. The length of the CDR3 is 15 residues. J lost 9 bases, V lost 2 bases, and 2 bases had no gene match. CDR1 MDHEN and CDR2 SYDVKM come from the germline V gene.

Points on this clonotype: This may come from a read error, since a much larger clone is one base off. This rearrangement joins TRBV5-6 to TRBJ2-3; weak D call: TRBD1 (5 bases). Germline-derived CDR1 and CDR2 are SGHDT and YYEEEE. The CDR3 sequence is 13 residues long. The DNA for the CDR3 is TGTGCCAGCAGCCCCGGACACACAGATACGCAGTGTTTT. Translation: CASSPGHTDTQCF.

This clonotype came up a few times. This chain connects TRBV7-2 to TRBJ1-1, with a tentative D call TRBD1 (6 bases). This CDR3 is 15 amino acids long. Germline loops: CDR1 SGHTA, CDR2 FQGNSA. Trimming took 5 bases from V and 1 from J, leaving 14 bases between them. The CDR3 sequence: CASSTRDTTNTEAFF. The CDR3 coding sequence is TGTGCCAGCAGCACCCGGGACACAACGAACACTGAAGCTTTCTTT.

This rearrangement joins TRBV6-2 or TRBV6-3 to TRBJ2-3; 13 bases agree with TRBD2. Germline CDR1 and CDR2: MNHEY and SVGEGT. V shed 2 bases, J shed 0 bases, and the junction held 8 bases outside the gene matches. This CDR3 is built from 19 residues. The CDR3 sequence: CASSYTLLAGGLSTDTQYF. DNA of the CDR3: TGTGCCAGCAGTTACACCTTACTAGCGGGAGGGCTGAGCACAGATACGCAGTATTTT.

A few counts support this clonotype. This chain joins TRBV12-3 or TRBV12-4 and TRBJ2-1; tentative D call: TRBD1 (5 bases). V was shortened by 5 bases and J by 9 bases, with 17 bases between the two germline ends. The CDR3 loop spans 14 amino acids. CDR3 residues: CASSRQGVDSEQFF. The DNA of the CDR3 is TGTGCCAGCAGTCGGCAGGGTGTTGACAGTGAGCAGTTCTTC.

This clonotype was observed a handful of times. The gene calls are TRBV3-1 and TRBJ2-5; no definite D call. Trimming removed 3 bases from V and 5 bases from J, with 13 bases in between. There are 14 residues in the CDR3. Germline values: CDR1 LGHDT, CDR2 YNNKEL (reference sequence). The CDR3 spells CASSHGSVRETQYF. CDR3 in DNA: TGTGCCAGCAGCCACGGGTCTGTGAGGGAGACCCAGTACTTC.

The chain links TRBV19 to TRBJ2-1; D is unresolved. Germline assignment: CDR1 LNHDA and CDR2 SQIVND (reference sequence). Trimming stripped 7 bases from V and 8 bases from J, with 9 bases between. The CDR3 totals 11 residues. In DNA, the CDR3 is TGTGCCAGTACCCTCTTAGATGAGCAGTTCTTC. This sequence encodes CASTLLDEQFF. The variable domain in full, completed from reference TRBV19 and TRBJ2-1, reads DGGITQSPKYLFRKEGQNVTLSCEQNLNHDAMYWYRQDPGQGLRLIYYSQIVNDFQKGDIAEGYSVSREKKESFPLTVTSAQKNPTAFYLCASTLLDEQFFGPGTRLTVL.

This clonotype occurred a few times. V gene TRBV5-1 combines with J gene TRBJ2-1, with a tentative D call TRBD1 (6 bases). This CDR3 region has 16 residues. V lost 3 bases and J lost 3, with 16 bases in between. Germline values: CDR1 SGHRS, CDR2 YFSETQ. The CDR3 spells CASSSEVTGSYNEQFF. Written as DNA, the CDR3 is TGCGCCAGCAGCTCTGAGGTCACAGGGAGCTACAATGAGCAGTTCTTC.

Only a few counts were recorded for this clonotype. CDR3 nucleotide sequence: TGTGCCAGCAGTCCCGGGGACCGCCGGGGCACTGAAGCTTTCTTT. It translates to CASSPGDRRGTEAFF. This chain joins TRBV12-3 or TRBV12-4 and TRBJ1-1; possible D gene TRBD1, 5 bases. V was shortened by 5 bases and J by 4 bases, with 17 bases between the two germline ends. The CDR3 contains 15 residues.

This clonotype was found a few times. The V gene is TRBV5-4, the J gene TRBJ2-5; tentatively, D is TRBD1 (5 bases). CDR3 length: 14 residues. The V and J ends lost 4 bases and 4 bases respectively, with 14 bases between them. The germline CDR1 and CDR2 sequences are SGHNT and YYREEE (reference sequence). The chain's CDR3 is CASSESTGRETQYF. The DNA of the CDR3 is TGTGCCAGCAGCGAGTCCACAGGTAGAGAGACCCAGTACTTC. Based on the CDR3 plus reference TRBV5-4 and TRBJ2-5, the full variable domain is ETGVTQSPTHLIKTRGQQVTLRCSSQSGHNTVSWYQQALGQGPQFIFQYYREEENGRGNFPPRFSGLQFPNYSSELNVNALELDDSALYLCASSESTGRETQYFGPGTRLLVL.

This clonotype was observed many times. The chain has TRBV15 and TRBJ2-1, with TRBD2 matching 11 bases. Losses at the gene ends were 1 base for V and 6 bases for J; bases not matched to a gene: 5. This CDR3 comprises 16 residues. CDR1 and CDR2 (germline): LNHNV, YYDKDF (reference sequence). The CDR3 loop is CATSRVLAGGLNEQFF. The CDR3 DNA is TGTGCCACCAGCAGAGTCCTAGCGGGAGGACTCAATGAGCAGTTCTTC.